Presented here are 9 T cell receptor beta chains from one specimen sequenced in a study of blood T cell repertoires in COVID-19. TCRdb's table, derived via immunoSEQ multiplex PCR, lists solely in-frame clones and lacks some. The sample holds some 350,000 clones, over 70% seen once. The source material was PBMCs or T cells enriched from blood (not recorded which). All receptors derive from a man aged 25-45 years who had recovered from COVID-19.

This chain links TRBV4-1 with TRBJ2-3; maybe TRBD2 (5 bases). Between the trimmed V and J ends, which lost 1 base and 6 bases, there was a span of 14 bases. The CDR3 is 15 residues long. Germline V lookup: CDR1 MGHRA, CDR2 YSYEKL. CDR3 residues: CASSQVGSASDTQYF. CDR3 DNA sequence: TGCGCCAGCAGCCAAGTGGGTAGCGCTTCGGATACGCAGTATTTT.

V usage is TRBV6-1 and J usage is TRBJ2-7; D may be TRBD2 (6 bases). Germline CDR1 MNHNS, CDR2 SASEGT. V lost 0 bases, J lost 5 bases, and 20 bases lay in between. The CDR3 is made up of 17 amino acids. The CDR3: CASSEAPLGGGLDEQYF. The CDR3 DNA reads TGTGCCAGCAGTGAAGCGCCCCTCGGGGGTGGGCTCGACGAGCAGTACTTC.

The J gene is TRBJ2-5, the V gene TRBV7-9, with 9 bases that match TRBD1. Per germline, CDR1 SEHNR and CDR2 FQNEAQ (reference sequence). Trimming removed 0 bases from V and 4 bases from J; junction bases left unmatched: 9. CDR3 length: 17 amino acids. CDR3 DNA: TGTGCCAGCAGCTTAGCGGGGCGACAGGGGGGAAGAGAGACCCAGTACTTC. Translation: CASSLAGRQGGRETQYF.

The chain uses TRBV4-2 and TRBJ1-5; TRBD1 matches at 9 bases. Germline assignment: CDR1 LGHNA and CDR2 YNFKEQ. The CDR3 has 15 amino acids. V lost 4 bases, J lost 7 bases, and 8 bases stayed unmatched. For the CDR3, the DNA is TGTGCCAGCAGCCCAGGCACAGGGGGCCAGCAGCCCCAGCATTTT. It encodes CASSPGTGGQQPQHF.

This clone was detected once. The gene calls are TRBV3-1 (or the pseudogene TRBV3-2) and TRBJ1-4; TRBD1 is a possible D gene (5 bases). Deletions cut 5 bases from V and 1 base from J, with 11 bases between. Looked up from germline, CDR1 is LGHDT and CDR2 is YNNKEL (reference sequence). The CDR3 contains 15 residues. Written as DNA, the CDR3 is TGTGCCAGCAGCTTCTACAGGAGAACTAATGAAAAACTGTTTTTT. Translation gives CASSFYRRTNEKLFF.

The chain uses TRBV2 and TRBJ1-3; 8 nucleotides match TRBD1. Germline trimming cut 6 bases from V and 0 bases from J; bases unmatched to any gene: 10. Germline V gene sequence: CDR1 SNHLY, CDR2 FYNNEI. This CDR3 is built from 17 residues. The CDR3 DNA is TGTGCCAGCAGCGTCCCGGGACAGGCGATCTCTGGAAACACCATATATTTT. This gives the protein CASSVPGQAISGNTIYF.

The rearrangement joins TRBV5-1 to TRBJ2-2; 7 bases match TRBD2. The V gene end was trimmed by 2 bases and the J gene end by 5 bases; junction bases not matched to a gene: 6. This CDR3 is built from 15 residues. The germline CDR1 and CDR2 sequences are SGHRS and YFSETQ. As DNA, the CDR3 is TGCGCCAGCAGCTTCGGACTAGGTGGTACCGGGGAGCTGTTTTTT. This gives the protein CASSFGLGGTGELFF.

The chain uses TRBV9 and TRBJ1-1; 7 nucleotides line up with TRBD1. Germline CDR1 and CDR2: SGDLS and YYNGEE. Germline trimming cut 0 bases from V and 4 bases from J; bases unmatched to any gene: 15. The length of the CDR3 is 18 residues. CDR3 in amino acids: CASSVVGTGAEVGTEAFF. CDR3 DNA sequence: TGTGCCAGCAGCGTAGTAGGTACAGGGGCAGAAGTAGGCACTGAAGCTTTCTTT.

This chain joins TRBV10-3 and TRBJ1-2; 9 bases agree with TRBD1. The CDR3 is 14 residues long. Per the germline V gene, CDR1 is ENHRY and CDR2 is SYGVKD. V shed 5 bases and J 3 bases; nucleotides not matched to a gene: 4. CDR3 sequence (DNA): TGTGCCATCAGTCCGGACAGGGGTTACTATGGCTACACCTTC. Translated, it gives CAISPDRGYYGYTF.